Below, 32 T cell receptor beta chains from the same sample are listed, as sequenced in a study of early T cells in non-severe SARS-CoV-2 infection (dated by TCRdb to about 2021). The library came from 5' RACE. Sequencing took place on a NextSeq 500. TCRdb's own reprocessing of the public reads used fastp at Q25 and MiXCR and kept productive beta chains. CDR3 protein duplicates are merged, each entry listing the most common genes and DNA. Across this sample there are almost 65,000 distinct CDR3 sequences, with less than 5% seen only once. The ten largest clonotypes hold approximately 5% of the sample. Sequences were obtained from whole blood. Receptor source: an adult who was a healthcare worker with PCR-confirmed SARS-CoV-2 infection or an uninfected control (not recorded which).

This clonotype has at least ten counts. The V gene is TRBV29-1, the J gene TRBJ2-3; 8 bases agree with TRBD2. Trimming cost V 7 bases and J 5 bases; bases outside gene matches: 5. CDR1 SQVTM and CDR2 ANQGSEA come from the germline V gene. The CDR3 length is 12 residues. CDR3 protein: CSARREVDTQYF. DNA for the CDR3: TGCAGCGCGAGGCGGGAGGTAGATACGCAGTATTTT.

Many counts were recorded for this clonotype. The rearrangement joins TRBV27 to TRBJ1-1, with 8 bases aligning to TRBD1. CDR1 is MNHEY and CDR2 is SMNVEV in the germline V gene (reference sequence). This CDR3 contains 14 residues. The J segment lost 5 bases and the V segment lost 5 bases, leaving 7 bases of the junction unmatched. CDR3 loop: CASSPRQGWTEAFF. The CDR3 DNA sequence: TGTGCCAGCAGTCCCAGACAGGGGTGGACTGAAGCTTTCTTT.

This clonotype turned up a few times. The chain couples TRBV6-1 to TRBJ2-7; no clear D gene. Germline values: CDR1 MNHNS, CDR2 SASEGT. This CDR3 contains 14 residues. With 4 bases removed from V and 0 bases from J, the gap between germline ends came to 10 bases. The CDR3 is CASSGLLFSYEQYF. The CDR3 coding sequence is TGTGCCAGCAGTGGTCTTTTGTTCTCCTACGAGCAGTACTTC.

This clonotype came up many times. The chain combines TRBV9 with TRBJ2-1, with D perhaps matching TRBD2 (5 bases). In germline, CDR1 is SGDLS, CDR2 YYNGEE. The V and J ends lost 2 bases and 8 bases respectively, with 8 bases between them. The CDR3 length is 12 residues. The CDR3 sequence: CASSVLADEQFF. The DNA of the CDR3 is TGTGCCAGCAGCGTTCTAGCCGATGAGCAGTTCTTC.

This clonotype has ten or more counts. V usage is TRBV27 and J usage is TRBJ2-7, with 8 bases lining up with TRBD1. The J segment lost 3 bases and the V segment lost 5 bases, leaving 3 bases of the junction unmatched. Germline values: CDR1 MNHEY, CDR2 SMNVEV (reference sequence). There are 13 residues in the CDR3. DNA for the CDR3: TGTGCCAGCAGTGGCGGACAGGGCTACGAGCAGTACTTC. It yields the protein CASSGGQGYEQYF.

Many counts were recorded for this clonotype. This rearrangement joins TRBV14 to TRBJ1-2, with TRBD1 identical over 7 bases. Germline V lookup: CDR1 SGHDN, CDR2 FVKESK. CDR3 length: 16 residues. V shed 4 bases, J shed 4 bases, and the junction held 12 bases outside the gene matches. The CDR3 DNA sequence: TGTGCCAGCAGCCTATTACCTAAAGGGACAGTCTATGGCTACACCTTC. Translating it yields CASSLLPKGTVYGYTF. The variable domain in full, with the rest retrieved from reference TRBV14 and TRBJ1-2, is EAGVTQFPSHSVIEKGQTVTLRCDPISGHDNLYWYRRVMGKEIKFLLHFVKESKQDESGMPNNRFLAERTGGTYSTLKVQPAELEDSGVYFCASSLLPKGTVYGYTFGSGTRLTVV.

The gene calls are TRBV5-1 and TRBJ2-5; no clear D gene. The germline CDR1 and CDR2 sequences are SGHRS and YFSETQ. V was trimmed by 4 bases and J by 7 bases, leaving 14 bases between them. This CDR3 is 13 amino acids long. The CDR3, as DNA: TGCGCCAGCAGCGTGGGCGAAACCGGGACCCAGTACTTC. This encodes CASSVGETGTQYF. The whole variable domain, remainder taken from reference TRBV5-1 and TRBJ2-5, is KAGVTQTPRYLIKTRGQQVTLSCSPISGHRSVSWYQQTPGQGLQFLFEYFSETQRNKGNFPGRFSGRQFSNSRSEMNVSTLELGDSALYLCASSVGETGTQYFGPGTRLLVL.

The chain joins TRBV19 to TRBJ2-3; D is possibly TRBD1 (5 bases). The CDR3 is made up of 15 amino acids. V gave up 5 bases and J gave up 8 bases, with 20 bases separating them. CDR1 and CDR2 (germline): LNHDA, SQIVND (reference sequence). As DNA, the CDR3 is TGTGCCAGTAGTGAGCGCAGGGTAAACAGAGGTACGCAGTATTTT. Translation: CASSERRVNRGTQYF.

The rearrangement uses TRBV6-5 and TRBJ2-2; D is unclear. The CDR3 length is 14 residues. Between the trimmed V and J ends, which lost 5 bases and 2 bases, there was a span of 9 bases. Looked up from germline, CDR1 is MNHEY and CDR2 is SVGAGI. CDR3 protein: CASSRARNTGELFF. The CDR3 DNA sequence: TGTGCCAGCAGTCGCGCAAGAAACACCGGGGAGCTGTTTTTT.

This clonotype was counted many times. V gene TRBV24-1 combines with J gene TRBJ2-1; 9 bases match TRBD1. CDR3 length equals 15 residues. Per the germline V gene, CDR1 is KGHDR and CDR2 is SFDVKD. J gave up 5 bases and V 7 bases, and 8 bases lay outside the gene matches. CDR3 loop: CATRERDRVDNEQFF. In DNA form, the CDR3 reads TGTGCCACCAGGGAACGGGACAGGGTTGACAATGAGCAGTTCTTC.

In this sample, this clonotype turned up many times. The chain couples TRBV4-1 to TRBJ2-2, with 10 bases identical to TRBD2. V lost 4 bases to trimming and J lost 4 bases; unmatched junction nucleotides: 12. CDR3 size: 18 residues. Germline-derived CDR1 and CDR2 are MGHRA and YSYEKL. CDR3 nucleotide sequence: TGCGCCAGCAGCCTACTAGCGGGGAGAATGGGGGGCACCGGGGAGCTGTTTTTT. Its translation is CASSLLAGRMGGTGELFF.

This clonotype came up a few times. The chain recombines TRBV19 with TRBJ2-3; D not certain. Germline V gene data show CDR1 as LNHDA and CDR2 as SQIVND (reference sequence). With 7 bases removed from V and 1 base from J, the gap between germline ends came to 12 bases. The CDR3 length is 14 residues. As DNA, the CDR3 is TGTGCCAGTACATCAGGCCTGGGCACAGATACGCAGTATTTT. Amino acids: CASTSGLGTDTQYF.

This clonotype appeared many times. The chain joins TRBV10-3 to TRBJ1-5; TRBD1 agrees at 8 bases. The germline V gene has CDR1 ENHRY and CDR2 SYGVKD. Trimming removed 10 bases from V and 0 bases from J; junction bases left unmatched: 8. CDR3 length: 15 residues. CDR3 in amino acids: CATRPGQVSNQPQHF. The CDR3 bases are TGTGCCACCCGCCCGGGACAGGTTAGCAATCAGCCCCAGCATTTT.

This clonotype was seen many times. The chain carries TRBV19 and TRBJ1-2; 11 positions match TRBD1. Germline V gene lookup returns CDR1 LNHDA and CDR2 SQIVND (reference sequence). Germline trimming cut 4 bases from V and 6 bases from J; bases unmatched to any gene: 7. CDR3 length equals 15 residues. As DNA, the CDR3 is TGTGCCAGTAGTACCGGACAGGGGGCGCTTCATGGCTACACCTTC. Translated, it gives CASSTGQGALHGYTF. Combining the CDR3 with reference TRBV19 and TRBJ1-2 gives the whole variable domain DGGITQSPKYLFRKEGQNVTLSCEQNLNHDAMYWYRQDPGQGLRLIYYSQIVNDFQKGDIAEGYSVSREKKESFPLTVTSAQKNPTAFYLCASSTGQGALHGYTFGSGTRLTVV.

The chain has TRBV2 and TRBJ1-1; D gene ambiguous. CDR1 and CDR2 (germline): SNHLY, FYNNEI. This CDR3 region has 13 residues. The V end was cut by 4 bases, the J end by 1 base, with 7 bases between. The CDR3: CASSAQPNTEAFF. The CDR3 DNA sequence: TGTGCCAGCAGTGCTCAGCCGAACACTGAAGCTTTCTTT. The variable domain in full, completed from reference TRBV2 and TRBJ1-1, reads EPEVTQTPSHQVTQMGQEVILRCVPISNHLYFYWYRQILGQKVEFLVSFYNNEISEKSEIFDDQFSVERPDGSNFTLKIRSTKLEDSAMYFCASSAQPNTEAFFGQGTRLTVV.

This chain links TRBV25-1 with TRBJ1-2; a possible D gene is TRBD1 (5 bases). The V and J ends lost 3 bases and 1 base respectively, with 21 bases between them. The germline V gene encodes CDR1 MGHDK and CDR2 SYGVNS. This CDR3 is 18 amino acids long. This CDR3 reads CASSELTGSDNLNYGYTF. The CDR3 coding sequence is TGTGCCAGCAGTGAGTTGACTGGGTCGGACAACCTTAACTATGGCTACACCTTC.

This clonotype was seen ten or more times. The V call is TRBV7-8, the J call TRBJ2-1; 10 nucleotides line up with TRBD2. V dropped 5 bases and J dropped 6; count of bases not matched to a gene: 10. This CDR3 contains 16 residues. Germline CDR1 SGHVS, CDR2 FQNEAQ. The CDR3 loop is CASSPLAGGTSNEQFF. The CDR3 region has the DNA TGTGCCAGCAGCCCTTTAGCGGGGGGCACTTCCAATGAGCAGTTCTTC.

This clonotype was seen at least ten times. The chain links TRBV11-2 to TRBJ2-1, with D tentatively TRBD2 (6 bases). The V end was cut by 5 bases, the J end by 4 bases, with 18 bases between. This CDR3 is built from 16 residues. Germline CDR1 and CDR2: SGHAT and FQNNGV. CDR3 nucleotides: TGTGCCAGCAGCGGGCGCGGGGCTAACACTTACAATGAGCAGTTCTTC. Its translation: CASSGRGANTYNEQFF. Combining the CDR3 with reference TRBV11-2 and TRBJ2-1 gives the whole variable domain EAGVAQSPRYKIIEKRQSVAFWCNPISGHATLYWYQQILGQGPKLLIQFQNNGVVDDSQLPKDRFSAERLKGVDSTLKIQPAKLEDSAVYLCASSGRGANTYNEQFFGPGTRLTVL.

The rearrangement uses TRBV20-1 and TRBJ2-7; tentatively, D is TRBD2 (5 bases). The germline V gene encodes CDR1 DFQATT and CDR2 SNEGSKA (reference sequence). Trimming removed 0 bases from V and 6 bases from J, with 18 bases in between. The CDR3 sequence is 15 residues long. The CDR3 nucleotides read TGCAGTGCTAGAGACGCAGGACGGGGAGTTGGCGAGCAGTACTTC. Amino acid sequence: CSARDAGRGVGEQYF.

In its sample, this clonotype was seen many times. This chain uses TRBV6-2 or TRBV6-3 with TRBJ2-3; D is unresolved. The ends were cut back, 4 bases at V and 3 bases at J, with 8 bases in the middle. CDR3 length equals 13 residues. Germline assignment: CDR1 MNHEY and CDR2 SVGEGT. CDR3 loop: CASSFQRTDTQYF. The DNA of the CDR3 is TGTGCCAGCAGTTTCCAGCGAACAGATACGCAGTATTTT.

In this sample, this clonotype turned up many times. The V call is TRBV6-2 or TRBV6-3, the J call TRBJ1-2; maybe TRBD1 (5 bases). This CDR3 has 16 residues. Per the germline V gene, CDR1 is MNHEY and CDR2 is SVGEGT. V lost 6 bases and J lost 2, with 19 bases in between. Here the CDR3 DNA reads TGTGCCAGCAGAGGAGGCGGCGGGGCCCTAAACTATGGCTACACCTTC. Encoded protein: CASRGGGGALNYGYTF.

This clonotype was seen at least ten times. This chain connects TRBV7-2 to TRBJ2-1; the D gene is possibly TRBD2 (5 bases). This CDR3 has 13 amino acids. Germline lookup yields CDR1 SGHTA and CDR2 FQGNSA. V lost 4 bases and J lost 8, with 12 bases in between. DNA of the CDR3: TGTGCCAGCAGCTCTTGGAGGATTGATGAGCAGTTCTTC. It specifies CASSSWRIDEQFF. Variable domain in full (rest from reference TRBV7-2 and TRBJ2-1): GAGVSQSPSNKVTEKGKDVELRCDPISGHTALYWYRQSLGQGLEFLIYFQGNSAPDKSGLPSDRFSAERTGGSVSTLTIQRTQQEDSAVYLCASSSWRIDEQFFGPGTRLTVL.

This clonotype has at least ten counts. The J gene is TRBJ2-7, the V gene TRBV14, with D perhaps TRBD2 (6 bases). There are 15 residues in the CDR3. V was pared by 5 bases and J by 0 bases, with 14 bases between. CDR1 and CDR2 from the germline V gene are SGHDN and FVKESK. The CDR3 loop reads CASSTLGGSSYEQYF. The CDR3 DNA reads as TGTGCCAGCAGCACTCTGGGGGGAAGCTCCTACGAGCAGTACTTC.

This clonotype was seen a few times. The gene calls are TRBV7-9 and TRBJ2-7, with D possibly called TRBD1 or TRBD2 (5 bases each). The CDR3 is 15 residues long. From germline, CDR1 is SEHNR and CDR2 FQNEAQ (reference sequence). Trimming stripped 4 bases from V and 3 bases from J, with 16 bases between. CDR3 DNA: TGTGCCAGCAGCTCCACTGTAGGGACGTACTACGAGCAGTACTTC. It translates to CASSSTVGTYYEQYF.

The rearrangement links TRBV10-3 to TRBJ2-7, with a tentative D call TRBD1 (5 bases). V lost 4 bases, J lost 8 bases, and 15 bases lay in between. The CDR3 contains 13 residues. Germline V gene lookup returns CDR1 ENHRY and CDR2 SYGVKD. The CDR3 nucleotides read TGTGCCATCAGTGTGGAGAAGGGGTCAAAGCAGTACTTC. As protein: CAISVEKGSKQYF.

This clonotype has a handful of counts. The chain has TRBV2 and TRBJ1-1; D is unclear. Trimming removed 1 base from V and 0 bases from J, with 9 bases in between. CDR1 and CDR2 (germline): SNHLY, FYNNEI. This CDR3 is built from 15 residues. The CDR3 sequence is CASSEVTNMNTEAFF. CDR3 nucleotide sequence: TGTGCCAGCAGTGAAGTAACAAACATGAACACTGAAGCTTTCTTT.

Written as DNA, the CDR3 is TGTGCCAGCAGCCAATCCAGGGTAGCGATCAATCAGCCCCAGCATTTT. It specifies CASSQSRVAINQPQHF. The chain carries TRBV3-1 and TRBJ1-5, with D maybe TRBD1 (5 bases). The V and J ends lost 2 bases and 3 bases respectively, with 14 bases between them. Per germline, CDR1 LGHDT and CDR2 YNNKEL (reference sequence). The CDR3 covers 16 residues. The variable domain in full, completed from reference TRBV3-1 and TRBJ1-5, reads DTAVSQTPKYLVTQMGNDKSIKCEQNLGHDTMYWYKQDSKKFLKIMFSYNNKELIINETVPNRFSPKSPDKAHLNLHINSLELGDSAVYFCASSQSRVAINQPQHFGDGTRLSIL.

This clonotype was seen at least ten times. V gene TRBV7-9 combines with J gene TRBJ2-3; no definite D call. Trimming shortened V by 2 bases and J by 2 bases, and 8 bases separated the two germline ends. This CDR3 comprises 14 residues. The germline gives CDR1 SEHNR, CDR2 FQNEAQ (reference sequence). The CDR3 bases are TGTGCCAGCAGCTTAATGAGCGCCACAGATACGCAGTATTTT. As protein: CASSLMSATDTQYF.

This clonotype was observed many times. V and J are TRBV7-9 and TRBJ1-3; tentative D call: TRBD1 (5 bases). CDR3 length: 14 residues. V was clipped by 5 bases and J by 4 bases, with 12 bases between them. CDR1 SEHNR and CDR2 FQNEAQ come from the germline V gene (reference sequence). This CDR3 is CASSRTSEGNTIYF. DNA of the CDR3: TGTGCCAGCAGCCGGACATCGGAGGGAAACACCATATATTTT.

The chain has TRBV29-1 and TRBJ1-1; D not certain. The CDR3 has 11 amino acids. Trimming removed 7 bases from V and 7 bases from J, with 13 bases in between. CDR1 and CDR2 from the germline V gene are SQVTM and ANQGSEA. CDR3 loop: CSAEYKFEAFF. In DNA form, the CDR3 reads TGCAGCGCAGAATACAAGTTTGAAGCTTTCTTT.

This clonotype was detected many times. DNA of the CDR3: TGTGCCAGTAGTCAGGCTCACTCCTACGAGCAGTACTTC. Amino acids: CASSQAHSYEQYF. This chain links TRBV19 with TRBJ2-7, with D uncertain. Germline values: CDR1 LNHDA, CDR2 SQIVND (reference sequence). V lost 5 bases and J lost 0, with 8 bases in between. The CDR3 runs to 13 residues. The whole variable domain, remainder taken from reference TRBV19 and TRBJ2-7, is DGGITQSPKYLFRKEGQNVTLSCEQNLNHDAMYWYRQDPGQGLRLIYYSQIVNDFQKGDIAEGYSVSREKKESFPLTVTSAQKNPTAFYLCASSQAHSYEQYFGPGTRLTVT.

The chain is built from TRBV7-9 and TRBJ2-2, with TRBD2 matching 13 bases. The junction had 9 bases not matched to a gene; V was cut back by 1 base and J by 7 bases. The CDR3 covers 18 residues. CDR1 and CDR2 (germline): SEHNR, FQNEAQ (reference sequence). In DNA form, the CDR3 reads TGTGCCAGCAGCTTAGTCGGACTAGCGGGAGACGCGGACGGGGAGCTGTTTTTT. Translated: CASSLVGLAGDADGELFF.